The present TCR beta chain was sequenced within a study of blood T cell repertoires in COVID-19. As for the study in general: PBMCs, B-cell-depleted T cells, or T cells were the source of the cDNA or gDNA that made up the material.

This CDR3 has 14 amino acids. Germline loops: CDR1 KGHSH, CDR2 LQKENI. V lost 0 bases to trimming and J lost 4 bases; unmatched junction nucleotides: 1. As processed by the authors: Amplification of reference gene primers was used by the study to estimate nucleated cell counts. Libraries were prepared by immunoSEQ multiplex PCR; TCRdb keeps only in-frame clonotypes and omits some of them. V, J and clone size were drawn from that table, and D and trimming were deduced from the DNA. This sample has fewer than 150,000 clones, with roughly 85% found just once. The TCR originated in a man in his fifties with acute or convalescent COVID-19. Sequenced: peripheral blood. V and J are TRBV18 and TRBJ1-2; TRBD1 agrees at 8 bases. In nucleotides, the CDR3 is TGTGCCAGCTCACCACCCGGGACAGGCTATGGCTACACCTTC. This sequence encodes CASSPPGTGYGYTF.